A selection of T cell receptor beta chains follows, all from one sample in a study of tumor-infiltrating lymphocytes in primary liver carcinoma. TCRdb itself ran the multiplex PCR reads through MiXCR, one entry per CDR3 protein. The sample shows around 100,000 distinct CDR3 sequences, around two thirds of them seen only once. Sequencing was performed on liver tumor tissue from sampling region 5. Receptors originate from a woman aged 60 to 75 with primary liver carcinoma and hepatitis B virus infection. Each CDR3 is given with its conserved first and last residue. D genes are given only for firm matches. The listing skips clone size in some rows; elsewhere it reads once, few, many or a size class.

>TRBD2|TRBV6-6|TRBJ2-3|.|16
TGTCCCAGCAGTTACGAACTAGCGTCTGGCACAGATACGCAGTATTTT
CPSSYELASGTDTQYF
>.|TRBV11-2|TRBJ2-3|.|16
TGTGCCAGCAGCTTGGGCAGCCACAGGATCACAGATAAGCAGTACTTT
CASSLGSHRITDKQYF
>.|TRBV6-6|TRBJ1-2|.|12
TGTGCCAGCAGTGGTGGGAGTCCGGACTACACCTTC
CASSGGSPDYTF
>TRBD1|TRBV12-3/TRBV12-4|TRBJ2-3|.|14
TGTGCCAACACCTCGACAGGGCGCACAGATACGCAGTATTTT
CANTSTGRTDTQYF
>.|TRBV6-5|TRBJ1-4|many|14
TGTGCCAGCAGTTATGGCGGATCCGAAGAAAAACTGTTTTTT
CASSYGGSEEKLFF
>TRBD1|TRBV12-3/TRBV12-4|TRBJ1-1|.|11
TGTGCCAGCAGTTTCGGACAGGGACGGTTGTTT
CASSFGQGRLF
>.|TRBV9|TRBJ1-6|.|14
TGTGCCAGGAGCTCCCAGGACAGAAGGTCACCCCTCCACTTT
CARSSQDRRSPLHF
>.|TRBV6-1|TRBJ2-1|.|14
TGTGCCATCAGGCCCCAGAGGGCCTACAATGAGCGGTTCTTC
CAIRPQRAYNERFF
>.|TRBV6-2/TRBV6-3|TRBJ1-5|.|15
TGTGCCAGCAACCAGCACTACCCTAGCAATCAGCCCCAATATTTT
CASNQHYPSNQPQYF
>.|TRBV11-3|TRBJ2-1|.|15
TGTGCCAGTAGCTTAGGAACTATCGGGAAGCTTGAGCATTTCTTC
CASSLGTIGKLEHFF
>.|TRBV6-6|TRBJ1-5|.|18
TGTGTCAGCAGTTACACGCGGGAACTCGGGGGAATCAATCAGCCCCAGCATTTT
CVSSYTRELGGINQPQHF
>.|TRBV9|TRBJ2-2|.|14
TGTGCCAGCAACGAGCGGCCGGGCACCGGGGAGCTGTTTTTT
CASNERPGTGELFF
>.|TRBV5-5|TRBJ2-7|once|16
TGTGCAAGCACCCTAACAGGTTCAGCGCTCTCCTATGATCAGTACTTC
CASTLTGSALSYDQYF
>.|TRBV11-2|TRBJ1-2|medium-sized|14
TGTGCCAGCAGGCCCGGACTGAATAACTATGGCTACACCTTC
CASRPGLNNYGYTF
>TRBD1|TRBV7-3|TRBJ1-1|.|13
TGTGCCAGCGGCTACTCACAGGGGACTGAAGCTTTCTTT
CASGYSQGTEAFF
>TRBD1|TRBV11-3|TRBJ2-7|medium-sized|14
TGTGCCAGCAGCAGACTCGGACAGGGATACGAGCAGTACTTC
CASSRLGQGYEQYF